This T cell receptor beta chain is from a study of blood T cell repertoires in COVID-19. About the research overall: Samples representing acute and convalescent COVID-19 were sourced from the United States, Italy and Spain. PBMCs, B-cell-depleted T cells, or T cells were the source of the cDNA or gDNA that made up the material.

The V end was cut by 2 bases, the J end by 3 bases, with 13 bases between. In germline, CDR1 is SGHVS, CDR2 FNYEAQ. This CDR3 comprises 15 residues. As processed by the authors: Reference gene primers were amplified, and this amplification served to estimate nucleated cell counts. This table comes from immunoSEQ multiplex PCR, and its TCRdb copy is limited to in-frame clones, with some not included. V and J calls and clone size follow that table, whereas D and trimming were derived from the DNA. The data show 250,000 to 350,000 clones, 89% seen once. This TCR came from a woman in her sixties with acute or convalescent COVID-19. The specimen was peripheral blood. The chain links TRBV7-6 to TRBJ1-1, with a weak D call TRBD1 (6 bases). Written as DNA, the CDR3 is TGTGCCAGCAGCTTAAACGACAGGCTGTACACTGAAGCTTTCTTT. Amino acids: CASSLNDRLYTEAFF.